The 14 T cell receptor beta chains below all came from one sample that was sequenced in a study of metastatic and nonmetastatic thyroid tumors. TCRdb recomputed clones from the PCR reads via MiXCR. Of more than 40,000 clones listed, around 17% were seen once; the top ten hold over 20%. All patients were untreated before thyroid surgery. Sequencing input: blood. These TCRs come from a female donor with papillary thyroid cancer or a benign thyroid nodule (not recorded which). Some clones in this sample may be carry-over from other donors' samples.

This clone was seen repeatedly, ten times or more. The chain links TRBV7-2 to TRBJ2-7, with 7 positions matching TRBD2. With V trimmed by 0 bases and J by 3 bases, 5 bases remained unmatched. Per the germline V gene, CDR1 is SGHTA and CDR2 is FQGNSA. This CDR3 is built from 15 residues. The CDR3 sequence: CASSLALAANYEQYF. CDR3 nucleotide sequence: TGTGCCAGCAGCTTAGCCCTAGCGGCCAACTACGAGCAGTACTTC.

This clone has at least ten counts. V gene TRBV20-1 combines with J gene TRBJ1-5; TRBD1 might be the D (6 bases). Germline V gene lookup returns CDR1 DFQATT and CDR2 SNEGSKA (reference sequence). Trimming took 6 bases from V and 5 from J, leaving 17 bases between them. The CDR3 totals 14 residues. The CDR3 coding sequence is TGCAGTGCCCACAGAGGGGGGTCGGATCAGCCCCAGCATTTT. This gives the protein CSAHRGGSDQPQHF.

This clone has ten or more counts. The CDR3 spells CAWFSNYGYTF. The CDR3 coding sequence is TGTGCCTGGTTTTCTAACTATGGCTACACCTTC. V gene TRBV30 combines with J gene TRBJ1-2; no clear D. Germline CDR1 reads GTSNPN; CDR2 reads SVGIG (reference sequence). V shed 5 bases and J shed 0 bases, with 4 bases lying between them. CDR3 length equals 11 residues.

This clone has a count of ten or more. The chain is built from TRBV19 and TRBJ1-2; D not resolved. In germline, CDR1 is LNHDA, CDR2 SQIVND (reference sequence). This CDR3 contains 15 residues. Trimming removed 3 bases at V and 8 bases at J, with 19 bases between. CDR3 coding DNA: TGTGCCAGTAGTATGTACGGAGGGCAGTCAAGGGGCTACACCTTC. Residues: CASSMYGGQSRGYTF. The entire variable domain, with the rest obtained from reference TRBV19 and TRBJ1-2, is as follows: DGGITQSPKYLFRKEGQNVTLSCEQNLNHDAMYWYRQDPGQGLRLIYYSQIVNDFQKGDIAEGYSVSREKKESFPLTVTSAQKNPTAFYLCASSMYGGQSRGYTFGSGTRLTVV.

This clone has at least ten counts. V and J are TRBV7-2 and TRBJ1-1; no firm D call. CDR1 and CDR2 from the germline V gene are SGHTA and FQGNSA. The CDR3 covers 13 residues. V lost 2 bases, J lost 1 base, and 5 bases lay in between. The CDR3 bases are TGTGCCAGCAGCTTATCCTGGAACACTGAAGCTTTCTTT. Amino acid sequence: CASSLSWNTEAFF.

The chain has TRBV6-1 and TRBJ2-2; the D is unclear. V was shortened by 5 bases and J by 7 bases, with 11 bases between the two germline ends. CDR1 is MNHNS and CDR2 is SASEGT in the germline V gene. This CDR3 has 13 residues. The CDR3: CASSRGADGELFF. CDR3 DNA: TGTGCCAGCAGTAGAGGCGCTGACGGGGAGCTGTTTTTT.

As to this clone: A much bigger clone sits one base away, suggesting this may be a read error. The rearrangement uses TRBV20-1 and TRBJ1-5; 10 nucleotides align to TRBD1. CDR1 is DFQATT, CDR2 SNEGSKA, per germline (reference sequence). The CDR3 runs 15 residues. The CDR3 is CSTRSRQGADQPQHF. The CDR3 bases are TGCAGTACTAGATCTCGACAGGGGGCGGATCAGCCCCAGCATTTT.

This clone was picked up a small number of times. The genes are TRBV30 and TRBJ1-1, with D perhaps TRBD1 (5 bases). The CDR3 covers 12 residues. CDR1 GTSNPN and CDR2 SVGIG come from the germline V gene (reference sequence). Trimming shortened V by 4 bases and J by 1 base, and 7 bases separated the two germline ends. The CDR3 DNA follows: TGTGCCTGGACCGGGGGGAACACTGAAGCTTTCTTT. Translating gives CAWTGGNTEAFF.

This clone was counted many times. The rearrangement uses TRBV27 and TRBJ1-1; D is perhaps TRBD1 (5 bases). The CDR3 is made up of 18 amino acids. The V end lost 5 bases, the J end lost 0 bases, and 22 bases lay between the germline ends. Germline V CDR1 and CDR2: MNHEY, SMNVEV (reference sequence). The CDR3 DNA reads as TGTGCCAGCAGTAATGCGGGTGGGGCAGGTAAAATGAACACTGAAGCTTTCTTT. Translating gives CASSNAGGAGKMNTEAFF.

The CDR3 spells CASSPGQGGQPQHF. DNA for the CDR3: TGTGCCAGCAGCCCCGGACAGGGGGGACAGCCCCAGCATTTT. This chain links TRBV4-2 with TRBJ1-5; 10 bases map to TRBD1. The germline CDR1 and CDR2 sequences are LGHNA and YNFKEQ. The CDR3 extends over 14 amino acids. V lost 4 bases and J lost 7; bases outside the gene matches: 4.

This clone has at least ten counts. The chain carries TRBV6-1 and TRBJ1-1; no reliable D call. This CDR3 region has 16 residues. Germline loops: CDR1 MNHNS, CDR2 SASEGT. Trimming pared 5 bases from V and 0 bases from J, leaving 16 bases between. The CDR3 DNA follows: TGTGCCAGCAGTTCTAGGTCCGAGAGCGTGAACACTGAAGCTTTCTTT. It specifies CASSSRSESVNTEAFF.

This clone counts as medium-sized (0.01 to 0.1%). The V call is TRBV28, the J call TRBJ1-2; 7 nucleotides line up with TRBD1. The germline CDR1 and CDR2 sequences are MDHEN and SYDVKM. CDR3 length: 12 amino acids. The J segment lost 8 bases and the V segment lost 6 bases, leaving 6 bases of the junction unmatched. The CDR3 loop is CASSLGQAGYTF. CDR3 coding DNA: TGTGCCAGCAGCCTCGGACAGGCAGGCTACACCTTC.

Many counts were recorded for this clone. The chain combines TRBV19 with TRBJ2-2; a possible D gene is TRBD2 (5 bases). This CDR3 is 14 amino acids long. Deletions cut 3 bases from V and 4 bases from J, with 9 bases between. Germline CDR1 and CDR2: LNHDA and SQIVND (reference sequence). The CDR3 coding sequence is TGTGCCAGTAGTATGAGGGTAGGCACCGGGGAGCTGTTTTTT. As protein: CASSMRVGTGELFF.

This clone was seen repeatedly, ten times or more. This chain links TRBV5-4 with TRBJ2-7; D possibly matches TRBD1 or TRBD2 (5 bases each). The length of the CDR3 is 14 residues. V lost 1 base, J lost 2 bases, and 10 bases lay in between. The germline CDR1 and CDR2 sequences are SGHNT and YYREEE (reference sequence). DNA for the CDR3: TGTGCCAGCAGCTTGAGGGGACGGGCCTACGAGCAGTACTTC. This codes for CASSLRGRAYEQYF.